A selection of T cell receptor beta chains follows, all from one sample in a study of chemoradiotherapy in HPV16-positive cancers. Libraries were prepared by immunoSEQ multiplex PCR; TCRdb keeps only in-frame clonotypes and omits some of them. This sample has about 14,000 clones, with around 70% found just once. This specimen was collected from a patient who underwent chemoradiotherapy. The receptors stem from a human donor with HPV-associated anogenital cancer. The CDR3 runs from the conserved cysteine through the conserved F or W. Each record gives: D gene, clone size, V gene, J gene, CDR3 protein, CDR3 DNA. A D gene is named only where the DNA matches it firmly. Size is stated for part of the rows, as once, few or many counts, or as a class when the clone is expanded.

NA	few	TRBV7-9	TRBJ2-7	CASSDLRLGSGYEQYF	TGTGCCAGCAGCGACCTACGTTTGGGTAGCGGATACGAGCAGTACTTC
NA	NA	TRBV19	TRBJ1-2	CASSILDGYTF	TGTGCCAGTAGTATATTAGATGGCTACACCTTC
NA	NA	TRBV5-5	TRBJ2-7	CASSFEPSAEQYF	TGTGCCAGCAGCTTTGAGCCGTCTGCCGAGCAGTACTTC
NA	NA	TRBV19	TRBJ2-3	CAGGGLRYF	TGTGCCGGAGGGGGGTTACGGTATTTT
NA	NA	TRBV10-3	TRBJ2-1	CAISVQGEGEQFF	TGTGCCATCAGTGTCCAGGGGGAGGGTGAGCAGTTCTTC
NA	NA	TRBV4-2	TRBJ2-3	CASSQGRWGTDTQYF	TGTGCCAGCAGCCAAGGGAGGTGGGGAACAGATACGCAGTATTTT
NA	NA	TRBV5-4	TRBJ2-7	CASSLKTGTYEQYF	TGTGCCAGCAGCTTGAAGACGGGGACCTACGAGCAGTACTTC
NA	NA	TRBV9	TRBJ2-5	CASSVGAGLQETQYF	TGTGCCAGCAGCGTAGGGGCAGGGCTACAAGAGACCCAGTACTTC
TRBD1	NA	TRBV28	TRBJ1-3	CASSSTRQGPGNTIYF	TGTGCCAGCAGTTCAACCCGACAGGGCCCTGGAAACACCATATATTTT
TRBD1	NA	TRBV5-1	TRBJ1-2	CASRRDRGVNGYTF	TGCGCCAGCAGACGGGACAGGGGAGTCAATGGCTACACCTTC
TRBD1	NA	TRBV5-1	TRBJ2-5	CVSGTGGSETQYF	TGCGTGTCCGGGACAGGGGGGAGTGAGACCCAGTACTTC
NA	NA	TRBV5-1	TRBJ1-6	CASPPPGHYNSPLHF	TGCGCCAGCCCCCCCCCGGGACACTATAATTCACCCCTCCACTTT
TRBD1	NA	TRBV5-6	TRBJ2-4	CASSFPGQGGNIQYF	TGTGCCAGCAGCTTTCCGGGACAGGGTGGAAACATTCAGTACTTC
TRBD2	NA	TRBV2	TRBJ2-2	CASSEGLAGGPGGELFF	TGTGCCAGCAGTGAGGGACTAGCGGGGGGGCCCGGCGGGGAGCTGTTTTTT
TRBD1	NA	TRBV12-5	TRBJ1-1	CASGLGTAYTEAFF	TGTGCTAGTGGCCTTGGGACAGCGTACACTGAAGCTTTCTTT
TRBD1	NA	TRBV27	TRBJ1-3	CASSFGQGPGNTIYF	TGTGCCAGCAGTTTTGGACAGGGGCCTGGAAACACCATATATTTT
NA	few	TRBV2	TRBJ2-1	CASSEVYEQFF	TGTGCCAGCAGTGAAGTTTATGAGCAGTTCTTC
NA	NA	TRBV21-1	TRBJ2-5	CASSKTPSPGRAPETQYF	TGTGCCAGCAGCAAAACCCCCTCCCCGGGCAGAGCCCCAGAGACCCAGTACTTC
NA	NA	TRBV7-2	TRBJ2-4	CASSSPLAKNIQYF	TGTGCCAGCAGCTCACCCTTAGCCAAAAACATTCAGTACTTC
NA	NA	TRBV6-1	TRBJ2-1	CASKIHLDEQFF	TGTGCCAGCAAAATCCACCTCGATGAGCAGTTCTTC
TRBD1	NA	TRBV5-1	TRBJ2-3	CASSPQGASDTQYF	TGCGCCAGCAGCCCCCAGGGGGCGAGCGATACGCAGTATTTT
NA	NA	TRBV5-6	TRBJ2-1	CASSSGQVGRLF	TGTGCCAGCAGCTCAGGACAGGTTGGGAGGCTCTTC
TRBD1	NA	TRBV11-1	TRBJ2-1	CASSLGRRGTYNEQFF	TGTGCCAGCAGCTTAGGTCGCAGGGGGACCTACAATGAGCAGTTCTTC
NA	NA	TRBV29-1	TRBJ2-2	CSVGGGMNTGELFF	TGCAGCGTTGGAGGGGGTATGAACACCGGGGAGCTGTTTTTT
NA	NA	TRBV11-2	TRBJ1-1	CASSLGGSGYTEAFF	TGTGCCAGCAGCTTAGGGGGCTCCGGGTACACTGAAGCTTTCTTT
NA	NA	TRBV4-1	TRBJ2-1	CASSQANPLYNEQFF	TGCGCCAGCAGCCAGGCCAACCCACTCTACAATGAGCAGTTCTTC
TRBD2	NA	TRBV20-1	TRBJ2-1	CSAFGLAGQFF	TGCAGTGCTTTCGGACTAGCGGGGCAGTTCTTC
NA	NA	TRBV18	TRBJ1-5	CASSPSNSGGNQPQHF	TGTGCCAGCTCACCATCCAACTCTGGGGGTAATCAGCCCCAGCATTTT
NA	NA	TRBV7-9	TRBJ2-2	CASSPEGTGELFF	TGTGCCAGCAGCCCCGAGGGCACCGGGGAGCTGTTTTTT
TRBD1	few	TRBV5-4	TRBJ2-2	CASSRDREHTGELFF	TGTGCCAGCAGCAGGGACAGGGAACACACCGGGGAGCTGTTTTTT
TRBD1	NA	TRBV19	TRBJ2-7	CASSRRGQSSYEQYF	TGTGCCAGTAGTCGACGGGGACAGAGCTCCTACGAGCAGTACTTC
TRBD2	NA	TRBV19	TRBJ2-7	CASSLAGESSYEQYF	TGTGCCAGTAGCCTAGCGGGGGAGAGCTCCTACGAGCAGTACTTC
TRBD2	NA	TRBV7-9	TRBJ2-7	CASSSPSGGDILYEQYF	TGTGCCAGCAGCTCCCCTAGCGGGGGGGATATACTCTACGAGCAGTACTTC
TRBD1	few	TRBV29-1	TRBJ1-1	CSVGQGERTEAFF	TGCAGCGTAGGGCAGGGGGAGAGGACTGAAGCTTTCTTT
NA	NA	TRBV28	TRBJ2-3	CASSTTGSADTQYF	TGTGCCAGCAGTACGACAGGATCGGCCGATACGCAGTATTTT
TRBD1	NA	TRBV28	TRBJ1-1	CASSKTGVSAEAFF	TGTGCCAGCAGTAAGACAGGGGTTAGCGCTGAAGCTTTCTTT
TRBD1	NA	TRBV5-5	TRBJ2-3	CASRRRTGTGEDTQYF	TGTGCCAGCAGACGACGTACCGGGACAGGGGAAGATACGCAGTATTTT
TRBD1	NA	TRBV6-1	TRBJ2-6	CASSASGTGGTGANVLTF	TGTGCCAGCAGTGCCTCAGGGACAGGGGGCACTGGGGCCAACGTCCTGACTTTC
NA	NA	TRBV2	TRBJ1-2	CASSEPGRYGYTF	TGTGCCAGCAGTGAACCGGGGAGATATGGCTACACCTTC
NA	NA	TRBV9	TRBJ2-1	CASSANREDNEQFF	TGTGCCAGCAGCGCTAACAGGGAGGACAATGAGCAGTTCTTC
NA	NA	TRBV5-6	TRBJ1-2	CASSFFQGDLYAENTF	TGTGCCAGCAGCTTCTTTCAGGGCGACCTATACGCTGAGAACACCTTC
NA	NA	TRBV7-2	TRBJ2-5	CASSPGHQETQYF	TGTGCCAGCAGCCCGGGGCACCAAGAGACCCAGTACTTC
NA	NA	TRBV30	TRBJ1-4	CAWSAHSYDEKLFF	TGTGCCTGGAGCGCCCACAGCTACGATGAAAAACTGTTTTTT
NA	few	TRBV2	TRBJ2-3	CASTGPTTNTQYF	TGTGCCAGCACTGGGCCGACAACTAATACGCAGTATTTT
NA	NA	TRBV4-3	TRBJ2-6	CASSDRTGSSGANVLTF	TGCGCCAGCAGCGACCGGACGGGATCATCTGGGGCCAACGTCCTGACTTTC
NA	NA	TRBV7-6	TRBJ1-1	CASSFGGNTEAFF	TGTGCCAGCAGCTTCGGGGGCAACACTGAAGCTTTCTTT
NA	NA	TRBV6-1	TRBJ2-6	CASSDKDFSGANVLTF	TGTGCCAGCAGTGATAAGGACTTCTCTGGGGCCAACGTCCTGACTTTC
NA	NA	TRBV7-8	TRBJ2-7	CASSLETSLGYEQYF	TGTGCCAGCAGCCTGGAGACTAGTCTTGGCTACGAGCAGTACTTC
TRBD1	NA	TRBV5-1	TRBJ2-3	CASSQGQGPDTQYF	TGCGCCAGCAGCCAAGGACAGGGGCCAGATACGCAGTATTTT
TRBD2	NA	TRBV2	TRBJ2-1	CASSPTAGGYNEQFF	TGTGCCAGCAGTCCCACGGCGGGGGGTTACAATGAGCAGTTCTTC
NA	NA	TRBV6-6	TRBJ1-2	CASSYSVLNYGYTF	TGTGCCAGCAGTTACAGTGTCCTTAACTATGGCTACACCTTC